This TCR beta chain was recorded in a study of blood T cell repertoires in COVID-19 (dated by TCRdb to about 2020). Some background on the complete study: Samples covering the acute and convalescent phases of COVID-19 were provided by collaborators in the United States, Italy and Spain. The material from the prospective study consisted of cDNA or gDNA derived from T cells, B-cell-depleted T cells, or PBMCs. Deeply sampled blood TCRbeta repertoires from subjects exposed to, actively infected with, or recovered from COVID-19 were included in the dataset. A freely available public database, intended as a resource for researchers studying the immune response to SARS-CoV-2, is where the repertoires were released. The samples were drawn from two sources: the first 160 participants of the ongoing ImmuneRACE study, and 950 to 1,500 subjects contributed by 6 global collaborators. A de-identified subject ID, COVID-19 status, age in years and sex were almost always included in the sample metadata. Where available, HLA class I and class II types were taken from metadata supplied by the sample provider and were not determined by assay-based typing. Results and caveats for the whole study, not just this receptor: Clinical and demographic metadata were provided uncurated, with the amount varying by source and participant.

The immunoSEQ Assay, a bias-controlled multiplex PCR, was used to amplify TCRbeta CDR3 regions from genomic DNA. The authors processed their data as follows. The number of nucleated cells in each sample was estimated by amplification of reference gene primers within the assay. To quantify the absolute abundance of each unique TCRbeta CDR3 rearrangement, sequence reads were collapsed and filtered. For each sample, productive Simpson clonality was calculated as the square root of Simpson's diversity index across productive rearrangements. Held by TCRdb, this immuneACCESS table contains in-frame sequences only and omits some clones. Under half of the omission traces to an unresolved V gene where checked; the cause of the rest is unknown. V and J calls and clone size follow that table, whereas D and trimming were derived from the DNA. For this sample there are roughly 310,000 clones; around nine tenths appear just once. In total, the top ten clones hold about 2.4% of the sample.

A note on this clone: It lacks a known antigen. No clone much larger than this one lies a single base away; base qualities are absent.

Enrolling through a virtual design, the prospective study's participants ranged in age from roughly 18 to 89 years and lived across 24 United States geographic areas. Cohort assignment in the prospective study relied on participant-reported clinical history from a screening survey and a study questionnaire. ImmuneRACE Cohort 3 recovered participants were defined by two consecutive negative NP/OP PCR tests, healthcare professional clearance, or symptom resolution. Each participant in the prospective study had whole blood, serum and a nasopharyngeal or oropharyngeal swab collected by mobile phlebotomists. Additional blood draws and questionnaires over an approximately two-month period could optionally be provided by prospective study participants. Blood samples from the prospective study were shipped frozen or at room temperature prior to DNA extraction. V is cut by 2 bases and J by 9 bases, and the space between the germline ends is 9 bases. Measured from the cysteine to the phenylalanine, the CDR3 is 12 residues long. Only the CDR3 DNA is retained, 36 bases long and in frame from the first base. The germline V gene encodes CDR1 SGHTS and CDR2 YDEGEE.

The chain joins TRBV5-8 to TRBJ2-1; a tentative D call is TRBD2 (6 bases match). The sequence derives from a man aged 60 to 69 who had recovered from COVID-19. The sequencing sample was made of PBMCs or T cells enriched from blood (not recorded which). The CDR3 region: CASSFPGGEQFF. At the DNA level, the sequence is TGTGCCAGCAGCTTCCCCGGGGGTGAGCAGTTCTTC.